The following is a T cell receptor (beta chain) sequence with its context. This CDR3 is built from 14 residues. Germline V gives CDR1 SGDLS, CDR2 YYNGEE. V was clipped by 3 bases and J by 2 bases; unmatched bases: 4. The data were taken from a study of blood T cell repertoires in COVID-19. Repertoires were generated with immunoSEQ multiplex PCR, while TCRdb's copy carries only in-frame clones and drops some. The sample gives 95,000 to 110,000 clones, about 80% of which show up once; roughly 29% is in the top ten. Specimen: peripheral blood. This chain uses TRBV9 with TRBJ1-2; TRBD1 aligns across 7 bases. The sequence was collected from a man aged 55 to 70 with acute or convalescent COVID-19. The CDR3 region is CASSAGQMNYGYTF. In nucleotides, the CDR3 is TGTGCCAGCAGCGCGGGACAGATGAACTATGGCTACACCTTC.